These 21 T cell receptor beta chains share one sample of origin, sequenced in a study of cytomegalovirus exposure and HLA in healthy donors. In the PCR, 60 Vbeta and 13 Jbeta primers were used. Method: immunoSEQ multiplex PCR; TCRdb's copy keeps in-frame clones and lacks some. The repertoire holds about 190,000 clones, roughly 83% seen once, with approximately 1.2% in the top ten. Source material: PBMCs. The receptor set was obtained from a boy between 2 and 10 years old in good health and CMV-seronegative.

CDR3 nucleotides: TGTGCCAGCAGCGTAGCGGGGGTAAGAGGGCCCCAGCATTTT. It translates to CASSVAGVRGPQHF. The chain links TRBV9 to TRBJ1-5; weak D call: TRBD1 (5 bases). Trimming shortened V by 0 bases and J by 9 bases, and 13 bases separated the two germline ends. The CDR3 runs to 14 residues. Per the germline V gene, CDR1 is SGDLS and CDR2 is YYNGEE. Drawing the rest from reference TRBV9 and TRBJ1-5, the complete variable domain is DSGVTQTPKHLITATGQRVTLRCSPRSGDLSVYWYQQSLDQGLQFLIQYYNGEERAKGNILERFSAQQFPDLHSELNLSSLELGDSALYFCASSVAGVRGPQHFGDGTRLSIL.

The chain carries TRBV6-1 and TRBJ1-6, with TRBD1 matching over 7 bases. The ends lost 7 bases at V and 7 bases at J; junction bases unmatched: 7. Looked up from germline, CDR1 is MNHNS and CDR2 is SASEGT. This CDR3 spans 14 amino acids. In DNA, the CDR3 is TGTGCCAGCATTCCAGGGGGTTGGAATTCACCCCTCCACTTT. Translated, it gives CASIPGGWNSPLHF.

The gene calls are TRBV5-4 and TRBJ2-1; 7 nucleotides match TRBD2. V gave up 1 base and J gave up 10 bases; unmatched junction bases: 5. Looked up from germline, CDR1 is SGHNT and CDR2 is YYREEE (reference sequence). CDR3 size: 13 residues. The CDR3 loop is CASSLSGGGEQFF. DNA of the CDR3: TGTGCCAGCAGCTTGTCTGGCGGGGGAGAGCAGTTCTTC.

This chain joins TRBV19 and TRBJ2-7; tentative D call: TRBD2 (6 bases). The CDR3 is 14 residues long. CDR1 LNHDA and CDR2 SQIVND come from the germline V gene (reference sequence). Trimming left V 5 bases short and J 3 bases short, with 14 bases between. The CDR3 is CASSSPGLIYEQYF. The CDR3 region has the DNA TGTGCCAGTAGTTCCCCGGGACTCATCTACGAGCAGTACTTC.

The chain is built from TRBV5-4 and TRBJ1-4, with a tentative D call TRBD1 (6 bases). The CDR3 runs to 15 residues. From germline, CDR1 is SGHNT and CDR2 YYREEE (reference sequence). V was pared by 3 bases and J by 7 bases, with 16 bases between. Written as DNA, the CDR3 is TGTGCCAGCAGCTCCCCAGGGGACGGTGGTGAAAAACTGTTTTTT. This sequence encodes CASSSPGDGGEKLFF. The whole variable domain, remainder taken from reference TRBV5-4 and TRBJ1-4, is ETGVTQSPTHLIKTRGQQVTLRCSSQSGHNTVSWYQQALGQGPQFIFQYYREEENGRGNFPPRFSGLQFPNYSSELNVNALELDDSALYLCASSSPGDGGEKLFFGSGTQLSVL.

The chain is built from TRBV6-5 and TRBJ1-6; the D gene is possibly TRBD1 (5 bases). The CDR3 is 14 residues long. Germline V gene data show CDR1 as MNHEY and CDR2 as SVGAGI. Trimming left V 0 bases short and J 9 bases short, with 9 bases between. This CDR3 is CASSYSGLSSPLHF. CDR3 DNA: TGTGCCAGCAGTTACTCGGGACTTAGTTCACCCCTCCACTTT.

The V and J genes are TRBV6-5 and TRBJ1-6, with D possibly TRBD1 on 6 matching bases. CDR3 size: 15 residues. Germline V lookup: CDR1 MNHEY, CDR2 SVGAGI. V was pared by 2 bases and J by 7 bases, with 12 bases between. CDR3 region: CASSYEGGPNSPLHF. DNA of the CDR3: TGTGCCAGCAGTTACGAGGGGGGGCCCAATTCACCCCTCCACTTT.

This clone showed up just a few times. The V and J genes are TRBV7-2 and TRBJ1-4; D is possibly TRBD1 (6 bases). V shed 1 base and J shed 8 bases, with 14 bases lying between them. CDR1 and CDR2 from the germline V gene are SGHTA and FQGNSA. The length of the CDR3 is 15 residues. The CDR3 DNA reads as TGTGCCAGCAGCTTAGAAGGGGGGGCGCGAGAAAAACTGTTTTTT. Amino acid sequence: CASSLEGGAREKLFF.

The chain links TRBV18 to TRBJ1-2; 11 nucleotides match TRBD1. The CDR3 loop spans 15 amino acids. Trimming took 6 bases from V and 2 from J; bases not matched to a gene: 5. Germline loops: CDR1 KGHSH, CDR2 LQKENI. The CDR3 DNA reads TGTGCCAGCTCTCAAGGACAGGGGGCCAACTATGGCTACACCTTC. Its translation: CASSQGQGANYGYTF. The full variable domain, in which reference TRBV18 and TRBJ1-2 provide the parts outside the CDR3, is NAGVMQNPRHLVRRRGQEARLRCSPMKGHSHVYWYRQLPEEGLKFMVYLQKENIIDESGMPKERFSAEFPKEGPSILRIQQVVRGDSAAYFCASSQGQGANYGYTFGSGTRLTVV.

V usage is TRBV7-2 and J usage is TRBJ2-7; D is possibly TRBD2 (5 bases). The CDR3 has 13 residues. Trimming left V 2 bases short and J 7 bases short, with 12 bases between. CDR1 SGHTA and CDR2 FQGNSA come from the germline V gene. CDR3 in DNA: TGTGCCAGCAGCTTATATAGCGTGGGGGAGCAGTACTTC. This encodes CASSLYSVGEQYF. The variable domain in full, completed from reference TRBV7-2 and TRBJ2-7, reads GAGVSQSPSNKVTEKGKDVELRCDPISGHTALYWYRQSLGQGLEFLIYFQGNSAPDKSGLPSDRFSAERTGGSVSTLTIQRTQQEDSAVYLCASSLYSVGEQYFGPGTRLTVT.

The chain recombines TRBV19 with TRBJ1-1, with D possibly being TRBD1 (5 bases). V lost 5 bases to trimming and J lost 4 bases, with 17 bases between them. This CDR3 has 15 amino acids. Germline values: CDR1 LNHDA, CDR2 SQIVND (reference sequence). The CDR3 spells CASSPGSTGGTEAFF. In DNA, the CDR3 is TGTGCCAGTAGTCCCGGTTCTACGGGGGGCACTGAAGCTTTCTTT.

This clone was seen more than once but under ten times. The chain recombines TRBV6-1 with TRBJ2-2; 7 nucleotides match TRBD1. Germline CDR1 reads MNHNS; CDR2 reads SASEGT. The CDR3 runs to 13 residues. The V gene end was trimmed by 2 bases and the J gene end by 8 bases; junction bases not matched to a gene: 2. The CDR3 nucleotides read TGTGCCAGCAGTGAAAGGGGGCGTGGGGAGCTGTTTTTT. Its protein product is CASSERGRGELFF.

The gene calls are TRBV7-9 and TRBJ1-1; no definite D call. The V end was cut by 1 base, the J end by 1 base, with 7 bases between. The CDR3 consists of 14 residues. Looked up from germline, CDR1 is SEHNR and CDR2 is FQNEAQ (reference sequence). The chain's CDR3 is CASSLGAGNTEAFF. The CDR3, as DNA: TGTGCCAGCAGCTTAGGGGCAGGGAACACTGAAGCTTTCTTT.

The J gene is TRBJ2-5, the V gene TRBV10-3, with TRBD1 identical over 11 bases. The germline V gene has CDR1 ENHRY and CDR2 SYGVKD. Trimming at V came to 6 bases and at J to 5 bases, leaving 8 bases not matched to a gene. This CDR3 contains 15 residues. DNA for the CDR3: TGTGCCATCAGACCCGGGACAGGGGGTTGGGAGACCCAGTACTTC. Amino acids: CAIRPGTGGWETQYF.

The chain links TRBV5-6 to TRBJ1-2, with a weak D call TRBD1 (5 bases). Germline V gene data show CDR1 as SGHDT and CDR2 as YYEEEE. This CDR3 is built from 15 residues. Trimming took off 1 base at V and 4 bases at J, with 14 bases between the two ends. The CDR3 protein is CASSLSRGWVYGYTF. The CDR3 DNA reads TGTGCCAGCAGCTTGAGTAGGGGTTGGGTCTATGGCTACACCTTC.

V gene TRBV6-6 combines with J gene TRBJ2-7, with 9 bases fitting TRBD1. The CDR3 runs to 15 residues. Germline V gene data show CDR1 as MNHNY and CDR2 as SVGAGI (reference sequence). V was clipped by 0 bases and J by 3 bases; unmatched bases: 3. The CDR3, as DNA: TGTGCCAGCAGTTACTCGGGACAGGGAGACTACGAGCAGTACTTC. Amino acid sequence: CASSYSGQGDYEQYF.

The gene calls are TRBV7-3 and TRBJ2-1, with D perhaps matching TRBD2 (6 bases). Trimming left V 2 bases short and J 8 bases short, with 10 bases between. CDR1 SGHTA and CDR2 FQGTGA come from the germline V gene. The length of the CDR3 is 13 residues. The CDR3: CASSLRRADEQFF. In nucleotides, the CDR3 is TGTGCCAGCAGCTTACGGAGGGCCGATGAGCAGTTCTTC.

The chain is built from TRBV4-3 and TRBJ2-3; 11 bases fit TRBD2. CDR3 length: 16 residues. The germline gives CDR1 LGHNA, CDR2 YSLEER. The V and J ends lost 4 bases and 5 bases, in that order; junction bases with no gene match: 8. This CDR3 reads CASSPASGGMLDTQYF. DNA of the CDR3: TGCGCCAGCAGCCCCGCTAGCGGGGGGATGTTAGATACGCAGTATTTT.

The V gene is TRBV5-1, the J gene TRBJ1-2; 9 positions match TRBD1. Germline CDR1 reads SGHRS; CDR2 reads YFSETQ. The CDR3 is 17 amino acids. V was pared by 3 bases and J by 6 bases, with 15 bases of the junction left unmatched. The CDR3 nucleotides read TGCGCCAGCAGCTCAACGCTCCGGGACAGGGAGTCAAATGGCTACACCTTC. Protein product: CASSSTLRDRESNGYTF.

The gene calls are TRBV5-1 and TRBJ1-2, with TRBD1 as a possible D gene (6 bases). The CDR3 covers 13 residues. The V and J ends lost 7 bases and 4 bases respectively, with 14 bases between them. Germline V gene data show CDR1 as SGHRS and CDR2 as YFSETQ. The CDR3 DNA sequence: TGCGCCAGCGCATCAGGGGCGACCTATGGCTACACCTTC. Translated: CASASGATYGYTF.

V usage is TRBV10-2 and J usage is TRBJ2-1; a possible D gene is TRBD2 (6 bases). The CDR3 runs 14 residues. V lost 8 bases and J lost 5, with 16 bases in between. CDR1 is WSHSY and CDR2 is SAAADI in the germline V gene. The chain's CDR3 is CASGVSGSHNEQFF. DNA of the CDR3: TGCGCCAGCGGGGTGAGCGGGTCCCACAATGAGCAGTTCTTC.